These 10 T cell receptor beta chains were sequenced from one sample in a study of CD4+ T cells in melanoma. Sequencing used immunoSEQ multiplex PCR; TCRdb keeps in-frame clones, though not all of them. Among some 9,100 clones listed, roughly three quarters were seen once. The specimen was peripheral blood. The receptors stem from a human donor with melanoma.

As DNA, the CDR3 is TGTGCCAGCAGCTTAGCGGGATCAGGTTCTGAAGCTTTCTTT. It translates to CASSLAGSGSEAFF. The V call is TRBV7-2, the J call TRBJ1-1; D remains ambiguous. The CDR3 runs 14 residues. Germline V gives CDR1 SGHTA, CDR2 FQGNSA. V lost 0 bases and J lost 6, with 11 bases in between.

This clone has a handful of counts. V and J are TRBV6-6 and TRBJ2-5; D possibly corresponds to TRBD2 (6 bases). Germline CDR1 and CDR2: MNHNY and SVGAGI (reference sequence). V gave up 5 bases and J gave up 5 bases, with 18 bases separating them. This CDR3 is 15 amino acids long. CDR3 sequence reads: CASSLTGARGETQYF. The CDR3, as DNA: TGTGCCAGCAGTCTTACAGGCGCCCGGGGGGAGACCCAGTACTTC.

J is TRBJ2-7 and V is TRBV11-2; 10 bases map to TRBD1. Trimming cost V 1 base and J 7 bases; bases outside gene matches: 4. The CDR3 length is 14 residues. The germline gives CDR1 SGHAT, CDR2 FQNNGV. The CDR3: CASSLGQGAKEQYF. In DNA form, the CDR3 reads TGTGCCAGCAGCTTAGGACAGGGGGCGAAAGAGCAGTACTTC.

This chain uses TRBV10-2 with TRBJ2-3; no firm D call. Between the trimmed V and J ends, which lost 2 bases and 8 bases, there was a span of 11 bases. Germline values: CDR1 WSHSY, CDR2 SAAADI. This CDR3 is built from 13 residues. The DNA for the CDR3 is TGCGCCAGCAGTGAGCCATTTGTAGGTACGCAGTATTTT. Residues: CASSEPFVGTQYF.

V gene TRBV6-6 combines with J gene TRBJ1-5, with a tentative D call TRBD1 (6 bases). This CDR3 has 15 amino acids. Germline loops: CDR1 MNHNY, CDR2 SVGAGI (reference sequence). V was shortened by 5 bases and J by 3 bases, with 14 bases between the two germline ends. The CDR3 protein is CASSGPQGDNQPQHF. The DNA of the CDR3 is TGTGCCAGCAGTGGCCCACAGGGTGACAATCAGCCCCAGCATTTT.

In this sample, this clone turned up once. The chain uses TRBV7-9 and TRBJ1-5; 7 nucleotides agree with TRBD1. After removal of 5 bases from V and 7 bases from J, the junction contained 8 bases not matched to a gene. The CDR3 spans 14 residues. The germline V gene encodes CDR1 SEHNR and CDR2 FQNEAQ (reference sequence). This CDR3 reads CASSADRDRQPQHF. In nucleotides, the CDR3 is TGTGCCAGCAGCGCCGACAGGGATCGCCAGCCCCAGCATTTT.

The CDR3 sequence: CASSQSWGREGGQVGSYEQYF. The CDR3 DNA reads TGCGCCAGCAGTCAATCGTGGGGGAGGGAAGGCGGGCAAGTAGGCTCCTACGAGCAGTACTTC. The rearrangement uses TRBV23-1 and TRBJ2-7; 7 nucleotides agree with TRBD2. TRBV23-1 is marked as an open reading frame, function uncertain. The J segment lost 0 bases and the V segment lost 0 bases, leaving 20 bases of the junction unmatched. This CDR3 is 21 amino acids long.

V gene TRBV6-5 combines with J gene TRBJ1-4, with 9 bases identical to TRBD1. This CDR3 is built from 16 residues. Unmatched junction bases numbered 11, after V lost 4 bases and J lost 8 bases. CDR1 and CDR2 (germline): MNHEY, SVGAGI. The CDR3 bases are TGTGCCAGCAGTTCGTACTGGACAGGGGAAAACGAAAAACTGTTTTTT. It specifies CASSSYWTGENEKLFF.

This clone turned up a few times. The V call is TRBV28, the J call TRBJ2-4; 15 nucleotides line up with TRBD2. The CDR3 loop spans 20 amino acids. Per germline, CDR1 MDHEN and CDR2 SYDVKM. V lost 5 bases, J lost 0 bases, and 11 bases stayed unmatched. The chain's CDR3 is CASSPSGLAGGPRAKNIQYF. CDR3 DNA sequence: TGTGCCAGCAGTCCATCGGGACTAGCGGGGGGACCAAGAGCCAAAAACATTCAGTACTTC.

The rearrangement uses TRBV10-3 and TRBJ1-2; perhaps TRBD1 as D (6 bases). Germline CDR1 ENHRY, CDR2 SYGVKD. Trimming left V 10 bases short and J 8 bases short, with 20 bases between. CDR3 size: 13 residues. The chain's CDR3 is CATMEAGGWGYTF. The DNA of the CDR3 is TGTGCCACTATGGAGGCGGGGGGCTGGGGCTACACCTTC.